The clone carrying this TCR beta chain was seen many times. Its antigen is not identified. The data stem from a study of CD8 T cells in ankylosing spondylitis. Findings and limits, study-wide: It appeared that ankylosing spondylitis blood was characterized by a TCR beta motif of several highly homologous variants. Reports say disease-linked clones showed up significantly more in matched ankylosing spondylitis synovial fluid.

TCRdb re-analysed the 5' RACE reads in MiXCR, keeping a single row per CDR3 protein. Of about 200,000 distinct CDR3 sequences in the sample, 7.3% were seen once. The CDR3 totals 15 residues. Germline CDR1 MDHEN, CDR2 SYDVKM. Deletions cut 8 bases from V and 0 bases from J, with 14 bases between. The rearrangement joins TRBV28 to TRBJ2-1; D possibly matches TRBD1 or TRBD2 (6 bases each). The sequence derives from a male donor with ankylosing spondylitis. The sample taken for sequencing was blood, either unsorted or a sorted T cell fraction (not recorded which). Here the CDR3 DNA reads TGTGCCAGCTATCTAGGGGGGAGCTCCTACAATGAGCAGTTCTTC. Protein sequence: CASYLGGSSYNEQFF. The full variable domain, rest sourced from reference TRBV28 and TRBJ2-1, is DVKVTQSSRYLVKRTGEKVFLECVQDMDHENMFWYRQDPGLGLRLIYFSYDVKMKEKGDIPEGYSVSREKKERFSLILESASTNQTSMYLCASYLGGSSYNEQFFGPGTRLTVL.